This TCR beta chain was observed in a study of response to subunit inactivated influenza vaccine. Overall study findings and caveats: Authors suggested few new T cells are recruited by each seasonal influenza vaccination.

The CDR3 is 14 residues long. V shed 7 bases and J shed 9 bases, with 21 bases lying between them. Germline CDR1 SEHNR, CDR2 FQNEAQ (reference sequence). This clonotype occurred a few times. Its antigen is unidentified. One entry per CDR3 protein, called by TCRdb with MiXCR from the RT-PCR reads. Of 650,000 to 800,000 distinct CDR3 sequences listed, roughly 13% are singletons. This receptor was taken from a man aged 45-65 years who received an inactivated influenza vaccine. V gene TRBV7-9 combines with J gene TRBJ2-5; D gene uncertain. The input for sequencing was PBMCs from blood, taken 14 to 15 days before vaccination. CDR3 sequence (DNA): TGTGCCAGCACCCAAACAAATATGCTCGTGGCCCAGTACTTC. It specifies CASTQTNMLVAQYF. The full variable domain, in which reference TRBV7-9 and TRBJ2-5 provide the parts outside the CDR3, is DTGVSQNPRHKITKRGQNVTFRCDPISEHNRLYWYRQTLGQGPEFLTYFQNEAQLEKSRLLSDRFSAERPKGSFSTLEIQRTEQGDSAMYLCASTQTNMLVAQYFGPGTRLLVL.